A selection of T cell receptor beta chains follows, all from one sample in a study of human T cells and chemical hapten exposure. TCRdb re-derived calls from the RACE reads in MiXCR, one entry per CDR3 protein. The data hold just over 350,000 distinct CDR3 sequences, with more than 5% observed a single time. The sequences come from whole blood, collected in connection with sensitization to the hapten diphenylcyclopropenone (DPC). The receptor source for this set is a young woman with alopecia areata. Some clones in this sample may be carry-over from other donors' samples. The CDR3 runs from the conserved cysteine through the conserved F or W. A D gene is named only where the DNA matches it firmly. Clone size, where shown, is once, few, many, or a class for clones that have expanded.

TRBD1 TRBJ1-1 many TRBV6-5 CASSYATGSWSVRTEAFF TGTGCCAGCAGTTACGCGACAGGGTCCTGGTCCGTAAGAACTGAAGCTTTCTTT
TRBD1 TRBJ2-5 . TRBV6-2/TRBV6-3 CASSSTLGTAVKTQYF TGTGCCAGCAGTTCCACCCTAGGGACAGCCGTGAAGACCCAGTACTTC
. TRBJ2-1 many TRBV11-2 CASSTLGGGADNEQFF TGTGCCAGCAGCACTTTAGGGGGGGGTGCGGACAATGAGCAGTTCTTC
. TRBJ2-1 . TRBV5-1 CASSKDSYNEQFF TGCGCCAGCAGCAAAGACAGTTACAATGAGCAGTTCTTC
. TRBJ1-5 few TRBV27 CASSSHLGEGNQPQHF TGTGCCAGCAGTTCCCACTTGGGAGAGGGCAATCAGCCCCAGCATTTT
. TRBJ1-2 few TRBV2 CASSVSGTYGYTF TGTGCCAGCAGTGTCTCAGGGACCTATGGCTACACCTTC
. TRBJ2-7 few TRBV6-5 CASSYVDEQYF TGTGCCAGCAGTTACGTGGACGAGCAGTACTTC
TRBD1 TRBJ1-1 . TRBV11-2 CASSRGTGGLWTEAFF TGTGCCAGCAGTCGCGGGACAGGGGGCTTATGGACTGAAGCTTTCTTT
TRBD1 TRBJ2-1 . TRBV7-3 CASTPGQGHNEQFF TGTGCCAGCACCCCGGGACAGGGCCACAATGAGCAGTTCTTC
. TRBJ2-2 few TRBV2 CASSDRETGELFF TGTGCCAGCAGTGACCGGGAGACCGGGGAGCTGTTTTTT
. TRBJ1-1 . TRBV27 CASSLAVAAQNTEAFF TGTGCCAGCAGTTTGGCGGTGGCAGCCCAGAACACTGAAGCTTTCTTT
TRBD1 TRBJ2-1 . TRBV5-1 CASSLEGGRFF TGCGCCAGCAGCTTGGAAGGGGGCCGGTTCTTC
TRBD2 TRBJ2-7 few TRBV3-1 CASGALAGALPHEQYF TGTGCCAGCGGAGCCCTAGCGGGGGCCCTTCCCCACGAGCAGTACTTC
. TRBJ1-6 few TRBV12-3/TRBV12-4 CASSNSPGSPLHF TGTGCCAGCAGTAATTCACCGGGATCACCCCTCCACTTT
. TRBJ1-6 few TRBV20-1 CSASRVRQLSYNSPLHF TGCAGTGCTAGTAGGGTCCGACAGCTGAGCTATAATTCACCCCTCCACTTT
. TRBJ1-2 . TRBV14 CASSQDRINGYTF TGTGCCAGCAGCCAAGACAGGATTAATGGCTACACCTTC
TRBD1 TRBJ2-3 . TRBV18 CASSPLTGGLIASGASDTQYF TGTGCCAGCTCACCGCTAACAGGGGGCCTAATAGCTAGCGGTGCCTCGGATACGCAGTATTTT
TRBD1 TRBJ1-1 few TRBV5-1 CASRFGGQGAPEAFF TGCGCCAGCAGGTTTGGGGGACAGGGGGCCCCTGAAGCTTTCTTT
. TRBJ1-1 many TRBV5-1 CASSLLPNTEAFF TGCGCCAGCAGCTTACTCCCGAACACTGAAGCTTTCTTT
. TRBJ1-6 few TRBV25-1 CASSDVGGSYNSPLHF TGTGCCAGCAGTGACGTGGGGGGCTCCTATAATTCACCCCTCCACTTT
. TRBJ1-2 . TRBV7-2 CASSLLAKGSYGYTF TGTGCCAGCAGCTTATTAGCTAAGGGGAGCTATGGCTACACCTTC
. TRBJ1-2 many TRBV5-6 CASSPGARGSYYGYTF TGTGCCAGCAGCCCTGGGGCAAGGGGCTCATACTATGGCTACACCTTC
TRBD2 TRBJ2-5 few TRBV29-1 CSVPEVAGVETQYF TGCAGCGTTCCCGAGGTAGCGGGGGTGGAGACCCAGTACTTC
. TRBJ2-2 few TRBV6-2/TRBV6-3 CASSFAGSYATGELFF TGTGCCAGCTCTTTCGCGGGCAGCTACGCCACCGGGGAGCTGTTTTTT
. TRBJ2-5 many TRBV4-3 CASSQSADRLGETQYF TGCGCCAGCAGCCAGAGCGCCGACAGGCTGGGTGAGACCCAGTACTTC
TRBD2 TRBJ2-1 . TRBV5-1 CASSSTSAINEQFF TGCGCCAGCAGCTCGACTAGCGCCATCAATGAGCAGTTCTTC
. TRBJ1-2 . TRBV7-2 CASSLFMSGPSNYGYTF TGTGCCAGCAGCTTATTTATGTCAGGACCCTCTAACTATGGCTACACCTTC
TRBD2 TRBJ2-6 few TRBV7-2 CASSLRVGLASSGANVLTF TGTGCCAGCAGCTTACGGGTGGGACTAGCAAGCTCTGGGGCCAACGTCCTGACTTTC
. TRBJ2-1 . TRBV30 CAWSSIPRDSEVPYNEQFF TGTGCCTGGAGTTCGATTCCCCGGGACTCAGAAGTCCCCTACAATGAGCAGTTCTTC
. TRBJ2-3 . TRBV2 CASTPSYGGGTDTQYF TGTGCCAGCACCCCTAGTTACGGGGGCGGCACAGATACGCAGTATTTT
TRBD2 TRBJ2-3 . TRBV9 CASSLTQGTRPTSTDTQYF TGTGCCAGCAGCCTCACCCAGGGGACTAGACCTACTAGCACAGATACGCAGTATTTT
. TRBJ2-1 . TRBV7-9 CASSPPNGNEQFF TGTGCCAGCAGCCCACCGAACGGGAATGAGCAGTTCTTC
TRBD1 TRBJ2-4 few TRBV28 CASSLPGGADIQYF TGTGCCAGCAGTTTACCAGGGGGCGCAGACATTCAGTACTTC
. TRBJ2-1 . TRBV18 CASSPSRVGSYNEQFF TGTGCCAGCTCACCCAGCAGGGTCGGCTCCTACAATGAGCAGTTCTTC
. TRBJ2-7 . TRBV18 CASSPPASLTTEQYF TGTGCCAGCTCACCACCGGCCTCGTTAACCACCGAGCAGTACTTC
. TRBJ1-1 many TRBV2 CASSEVGVNTEAFF TGTGCCAGCAGTGAAGTTGGGGTAAACACTGAAGCTTTCTTT
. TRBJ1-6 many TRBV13 CASSHGTDNSPLHF TGTGCCAGCAGCCATGGAACAGATAATTCACCCCTCCACTTT
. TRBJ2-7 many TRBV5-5 CASSLVPGEAYEQYF TGTGCCAGCAGCTTGGTGCCGGGGGAGGCCTACGAGCAGTACTTC
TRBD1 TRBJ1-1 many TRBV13 CASSDRDRGPVTEAFF TGTGCCAGCAGCGACCGGGACAGGGGGCCGGTCACTGAAGCTTTCTTT
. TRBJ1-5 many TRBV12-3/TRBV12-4 CASSIDSNQPQHF TGTGCCAGCAGCATAGACAGCAATCAGCCCCAGCATTTT
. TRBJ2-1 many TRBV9 CASSPRLVGEQFF TGTGCCAGCAGCCCCCGACTAGTAGGTGAGCAGTTCTTC
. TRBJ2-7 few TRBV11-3 CASSLEPSYEQYF TGTGCCAGCAGCTTAGAACCATCCTACGAGCAGTACTTC
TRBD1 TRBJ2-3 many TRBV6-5 CASSPTGADTQYF TGTGCCAGCAGCCCCACAGGGGCAGATACGCAGTATTTT
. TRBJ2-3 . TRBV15 CATSRSSTDTQYF TGTGCCACCAGCAGGAGCTCCACAGATACGCAGTATTTT
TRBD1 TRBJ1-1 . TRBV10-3 CAISSQDRVDEAFF TGTGCCATCAGTTCTCAGGACAGGGTTGATGAAGCTTTCTTT